This TCR beta chain was sequenced during a study of blood T cell repertoires in COVID-19. Study context: Spain, Italy and the United States supplied samples that represented acute and convalescent COVID-19. From T cells, B-cell-depleted T cells, or PBMCs came the material, which was cDNA or gDNA.

Trimming stripped 5 bases from V and 2 bases from J, with 10 bases between. Germline CDR1 is SEHNR and CDR2 is FQNEAQ (reference sequence). This CDR3 has 14 residues. The authors' processing: Using reference gene primer amplification, nucleated cell counts were estimated. The method was immunoSEQ multiplex PCR; TCRdb's version includes in-frame clones alone and lacks a portion of them. The V and J calls and clone size are taken from that table; D and trimming were inferred from the DNA. Of 200,000 to 300,000 clones in the sample, 75% to 90% were seen once. Sequenced: peripheral blood. This receptor was identified in a man under 40 with active or convalescent COVID-19. The chain uses TRBV7-9 and TRBJ2-1; perhaps TRBD1 as D (6 bases). The CDR3 DNA reads TGTGCCAGCAGCGAAGGGGGAACCTACAATGAGCAGTTCTTC. Its translation is CASSEGGTYNEQFF.